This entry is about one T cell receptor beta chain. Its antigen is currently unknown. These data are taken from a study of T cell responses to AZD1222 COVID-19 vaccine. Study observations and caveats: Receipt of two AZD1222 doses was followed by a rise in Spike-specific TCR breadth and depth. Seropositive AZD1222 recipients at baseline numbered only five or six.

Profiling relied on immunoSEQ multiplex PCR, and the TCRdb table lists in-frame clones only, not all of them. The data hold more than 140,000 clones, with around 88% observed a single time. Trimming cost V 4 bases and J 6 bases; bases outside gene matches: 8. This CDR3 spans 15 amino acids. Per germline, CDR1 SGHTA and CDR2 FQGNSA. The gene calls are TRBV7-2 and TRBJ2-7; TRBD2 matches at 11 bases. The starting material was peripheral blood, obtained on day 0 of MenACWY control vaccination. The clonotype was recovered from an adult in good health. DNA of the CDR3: TGTGCCAGCAGCTGGTGGGGGACTAGCGGATCCGAGCAGTACTTC. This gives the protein CASSWWGTSGSEQYF.